This T cell receptor (beta chain) appears in the sequencing data of a study of T cell responses to AZD1222 COVID-19 vaccine. Study-level findings and limits: Reports say nearly half of spike-specific TCRs go after unmutated variant regions. White British people made up most donors, females outnumbered males, and clonal diversity was possibly underestimated. Only five or six AZD1222 recipients were seropositive at baseline.

Sequenced by immunoSEQ multiplex PCR; TCRdb stores in-frame clones only, minus some. The sample gives roughly 140,000 clones, about 90% of which show up once; approximately 5.3% is in the top ten. The germline V gene has CDR1 SEHNR and CDR2 FQNEAQ (reference sequence). The CDR3 has 15 amino acids. Trimming cost V 5 bases and J 5 bases; bases outside gene matches: 6. On this clone: Its antigen remains unidentified.

The source is an adult in good health. The J gene is TRBJ2-5, the V gene TRBV7-9, with 12 positions matching TRBD2. The starting material was peripheral blood, obtained on day 0 of AZD1222 vaccination. The chain's CDR3 is CASSGRLAGVETQYF. DNA for the CDR3: TGTGCCAGCAGCGGACGACTAGCGGGAGTGGAGACCCAGTACTTC.